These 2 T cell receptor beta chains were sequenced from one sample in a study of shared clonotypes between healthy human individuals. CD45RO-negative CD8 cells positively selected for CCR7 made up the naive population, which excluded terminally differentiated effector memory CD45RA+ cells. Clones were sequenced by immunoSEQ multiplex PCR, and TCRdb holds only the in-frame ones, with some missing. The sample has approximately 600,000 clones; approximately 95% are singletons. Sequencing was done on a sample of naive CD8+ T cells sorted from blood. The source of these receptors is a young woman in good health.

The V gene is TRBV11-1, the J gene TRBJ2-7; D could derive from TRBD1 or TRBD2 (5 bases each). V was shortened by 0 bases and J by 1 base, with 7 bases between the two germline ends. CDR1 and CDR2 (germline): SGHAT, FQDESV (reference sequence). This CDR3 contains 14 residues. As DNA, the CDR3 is TGTGCCAGCAGCTTAGCGGGACCGTCCTACGAGCAGTACTTC. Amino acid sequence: CASSLAGPSYEQYF.

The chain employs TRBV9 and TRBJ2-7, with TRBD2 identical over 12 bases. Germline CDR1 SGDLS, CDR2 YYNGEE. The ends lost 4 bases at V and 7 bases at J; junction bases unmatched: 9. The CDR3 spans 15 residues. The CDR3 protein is CASSKASGRAYEQYF. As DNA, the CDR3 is TGTGCCAGCAGCAAAGCTAGCGGGAGGGCTTATGAGCAGTACTTC.